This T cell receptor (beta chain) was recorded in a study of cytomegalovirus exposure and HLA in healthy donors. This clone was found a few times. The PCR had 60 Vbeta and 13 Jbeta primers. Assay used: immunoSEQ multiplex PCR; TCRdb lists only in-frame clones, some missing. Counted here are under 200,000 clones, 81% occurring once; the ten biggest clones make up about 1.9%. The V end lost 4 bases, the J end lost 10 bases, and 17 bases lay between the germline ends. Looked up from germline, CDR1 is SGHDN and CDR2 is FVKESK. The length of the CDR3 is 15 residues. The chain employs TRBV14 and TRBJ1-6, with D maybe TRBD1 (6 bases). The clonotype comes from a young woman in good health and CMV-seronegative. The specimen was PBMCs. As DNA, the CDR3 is TGTGCCAGCAGCCGAGAGGGCGTACAGGGATCACCCCTCCACTTT. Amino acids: CASSREGVQGSPLHF.